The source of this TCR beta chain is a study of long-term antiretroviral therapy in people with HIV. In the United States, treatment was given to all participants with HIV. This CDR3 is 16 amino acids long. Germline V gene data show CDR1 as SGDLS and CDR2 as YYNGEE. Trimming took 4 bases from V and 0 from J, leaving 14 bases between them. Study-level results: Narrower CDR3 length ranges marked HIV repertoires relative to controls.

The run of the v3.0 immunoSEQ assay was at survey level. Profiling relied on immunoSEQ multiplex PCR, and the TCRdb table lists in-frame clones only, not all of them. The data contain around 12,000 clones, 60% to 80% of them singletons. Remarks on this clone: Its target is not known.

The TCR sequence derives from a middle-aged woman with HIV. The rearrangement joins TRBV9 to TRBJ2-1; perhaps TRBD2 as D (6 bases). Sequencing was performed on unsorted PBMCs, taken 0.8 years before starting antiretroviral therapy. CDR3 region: CASSPGVGASYNEQFF. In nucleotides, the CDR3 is TGTGCCAGCAGCCCGGGAGTGGGCGCCTCCTACAATGAGCAGTTCTTC.